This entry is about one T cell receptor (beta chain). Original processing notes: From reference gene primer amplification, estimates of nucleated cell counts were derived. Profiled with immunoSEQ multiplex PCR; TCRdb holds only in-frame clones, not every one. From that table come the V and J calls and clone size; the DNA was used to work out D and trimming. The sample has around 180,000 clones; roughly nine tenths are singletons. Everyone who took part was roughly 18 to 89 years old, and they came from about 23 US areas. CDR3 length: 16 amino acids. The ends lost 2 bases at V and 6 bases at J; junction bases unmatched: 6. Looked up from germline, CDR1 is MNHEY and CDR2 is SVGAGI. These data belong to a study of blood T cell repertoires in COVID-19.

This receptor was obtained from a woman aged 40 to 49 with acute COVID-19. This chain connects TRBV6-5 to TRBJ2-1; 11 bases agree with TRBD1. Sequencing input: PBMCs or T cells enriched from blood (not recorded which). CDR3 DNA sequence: TGTGCCAGCAGTTACGGGGGACAGGGGGTGGGCAATGAGCAGTTCTTC. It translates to CASSYGGQGVGNEQFF.